This T cell receptor (beta chain) appears in the sequencing data of a study of blood T cell repertoires in COVID-19. For the study at large: Material from acute and convalescent COVID-19 was sourced from the United States, Italy and Spain. T cells, B-cell-depleted T cells, or PBMCs provided the cDNA or gDNA that served as material.

This CDR3 comprises 14 residues. V was cut by 2 bases and J by 8 bases, with 15 bases left in between. Germline CDR1 LNHDA, CDR2 SQIVND (reference sequence). In the original workflow: Nucleated cell counts were estimated from reference gene primer amplification. Measured with immunoSEQ multiplex PCR; TCRdb has only the in-frame clones, and not every one. That table is the source of V, J and clone size, and D and trimming were worked out from the DNA. Of about 240,000 clones listed, approximately 82% are singletons. The chain is built from TRBV19 and TRBJ1-2; a weak D match, TRBD1 (6 bases). This TCR derives from a woman in her late teens or twenties with acute or convalescent COVID-19. The sequenced material came from peripheral blood. In DNA, the CDR3 is TGTGCCAGTAGTATAATGCAGGGGAACGGCGGCTACACCTTC. Translated: CASSIMQGNGGYTF. The entire variable domain, with the rest obtained from reference TRBV19 and TRBJ1-2, is as follows: DGGITQSPKYLFRKEGQNVTLSCEQNLNHDAMYWYRQDPGQGLRLIYYSQIVNDFQKGDIAEGYSVSREKKESFPLTVTSAQKNPTAFYLCASSIMQGNGGYTFGSGTRLTVV.